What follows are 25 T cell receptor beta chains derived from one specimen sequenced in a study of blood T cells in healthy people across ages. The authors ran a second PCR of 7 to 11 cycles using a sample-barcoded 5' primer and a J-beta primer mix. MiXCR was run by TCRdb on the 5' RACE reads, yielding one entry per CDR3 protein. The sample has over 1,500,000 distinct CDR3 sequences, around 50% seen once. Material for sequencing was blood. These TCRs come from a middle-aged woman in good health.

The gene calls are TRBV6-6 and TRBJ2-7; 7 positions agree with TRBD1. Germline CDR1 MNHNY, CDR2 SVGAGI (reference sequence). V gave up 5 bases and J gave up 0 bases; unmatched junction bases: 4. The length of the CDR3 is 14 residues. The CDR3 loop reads CASSGTAFSYEQYF. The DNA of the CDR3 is TGTGCCAGCAGTGGGACAGCATTCTCCTACGAGCAGTACTTC.

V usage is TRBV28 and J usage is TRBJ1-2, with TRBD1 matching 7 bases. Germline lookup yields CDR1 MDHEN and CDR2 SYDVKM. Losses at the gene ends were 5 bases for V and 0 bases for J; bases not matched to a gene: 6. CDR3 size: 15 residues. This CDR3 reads CASSTDRVPNYGYTF. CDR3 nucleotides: TGTGCCAGCAGTACCGACAGGGTCCCTAACTATGGCTACACCTTC.

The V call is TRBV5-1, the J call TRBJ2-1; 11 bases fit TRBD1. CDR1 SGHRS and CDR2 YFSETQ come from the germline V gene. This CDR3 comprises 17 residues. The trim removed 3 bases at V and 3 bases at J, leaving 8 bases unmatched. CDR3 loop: CASSWKRTGGLYNEQFF. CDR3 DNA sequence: TGCGCCAGCAGCTGGAAGAGGACAGGGGGCCTCTACAATGAGCAGTTCTTC.

Written as DNA, the CDR3 is TGTGCCAGCAGCTTAGTAGGCAGTATGGTCCCTGAAGCTTTCTTT. Protein sequence: CASSLVGSMVPEAFF. The rearrangement uses TRBV7-2 and TRBJ1-1, with D uncertain. Per the germline V gene, CDR1 is SGHTA and CDR2 is FQGNSA. The CDR3 spans 15 residues. Trimming left V 1 base short and J 6 bases short, with 15 bases between.

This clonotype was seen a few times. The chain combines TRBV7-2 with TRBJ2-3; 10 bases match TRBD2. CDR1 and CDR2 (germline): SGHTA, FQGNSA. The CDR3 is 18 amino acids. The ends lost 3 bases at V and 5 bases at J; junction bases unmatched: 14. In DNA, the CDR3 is TGTGCCAGCAGCTTTTTTTCCCCACTAGCGGGGTGGAAAGATACGCAGTATTTT. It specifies CASSFFSPLAGWKDTQYF.

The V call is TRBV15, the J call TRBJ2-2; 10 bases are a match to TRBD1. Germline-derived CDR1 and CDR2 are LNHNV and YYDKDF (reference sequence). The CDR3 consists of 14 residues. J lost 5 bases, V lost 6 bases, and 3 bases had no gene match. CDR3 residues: CATRRDRGTGELFF. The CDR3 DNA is TGTGCCACCAGACGGGACAGGGGAACCGGGGAGCTGTTTTTT.

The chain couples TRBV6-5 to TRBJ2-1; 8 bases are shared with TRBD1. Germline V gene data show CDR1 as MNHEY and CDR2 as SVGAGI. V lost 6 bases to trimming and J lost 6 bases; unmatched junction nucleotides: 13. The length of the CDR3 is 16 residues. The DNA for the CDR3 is TGTGCCAGCAGATCAAACCGGGACAGGAGCGTCAATGAGCAGTTCTTC. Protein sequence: CASRSNRDRSVNEQFF.

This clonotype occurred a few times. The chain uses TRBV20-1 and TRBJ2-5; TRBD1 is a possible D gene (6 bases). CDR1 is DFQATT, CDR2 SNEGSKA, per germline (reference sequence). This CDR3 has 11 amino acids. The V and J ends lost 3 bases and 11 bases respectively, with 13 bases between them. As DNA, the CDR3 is TGCAGTGCTAGCACAGGGCCAGGGCAGTACTTC. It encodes CSASTGPGQYF.

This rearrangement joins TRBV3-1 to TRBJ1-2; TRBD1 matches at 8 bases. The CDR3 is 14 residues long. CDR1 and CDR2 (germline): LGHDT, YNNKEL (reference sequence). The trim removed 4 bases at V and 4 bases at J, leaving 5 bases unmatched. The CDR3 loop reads CASSRQGKSYGYTF. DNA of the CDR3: TGTGCCAGCAGCCGACAGGGGAAAAGCTATGGCTACACCTTC.

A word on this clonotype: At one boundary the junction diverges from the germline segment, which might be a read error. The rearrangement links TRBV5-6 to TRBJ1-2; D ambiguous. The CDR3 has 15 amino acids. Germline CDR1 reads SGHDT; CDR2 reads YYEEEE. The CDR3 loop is CASTLFRKPNYGYTF. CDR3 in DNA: TGTGCCAGCACCTTGTTCAGAAAGCCGAACTATGGCTACACCTTC.

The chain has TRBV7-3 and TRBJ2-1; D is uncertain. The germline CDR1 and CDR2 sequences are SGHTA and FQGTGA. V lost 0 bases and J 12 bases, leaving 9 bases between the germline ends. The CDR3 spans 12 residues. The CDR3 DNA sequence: TGTGCCAGCAGCTTAACTCAGAGCGTGCAGTTCTTC. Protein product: CASSLTQSVQFF.

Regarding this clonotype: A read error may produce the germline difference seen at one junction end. CDR3: CASSYFSPGYPVTTNGKLFF. The CDR3 nucleotides are TGTGCCAGCAGTTACTTCAGTCCCGGATATCCCGTTACAACTAATGGAAAACTGTTTTTT. This chain uses TRBV6-5 with TRBJ1-4; no reliable D call. Germline V gene sequence: CDR1 MNHEY, CDR2 SVGAGI. The CDR3 is made up of 20 amino acids.

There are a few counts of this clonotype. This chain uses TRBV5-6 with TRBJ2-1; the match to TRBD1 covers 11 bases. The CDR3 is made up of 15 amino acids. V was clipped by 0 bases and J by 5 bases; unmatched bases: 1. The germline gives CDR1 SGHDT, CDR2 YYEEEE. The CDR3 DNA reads TGTGCCAGCAGCTTGGGGACAGGGGGCAACAATGAGCAGTTCTTC. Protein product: CASSLGTGGNNEQFF.

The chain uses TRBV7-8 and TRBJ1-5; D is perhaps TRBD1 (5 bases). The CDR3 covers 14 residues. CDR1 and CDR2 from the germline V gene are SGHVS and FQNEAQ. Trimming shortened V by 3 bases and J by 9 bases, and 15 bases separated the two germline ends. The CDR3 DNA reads TGTGCCAGCAGCTTGGGGGATCTACAGACGCCCCAGCATTTT. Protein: CASSLGDLQTPQHF.

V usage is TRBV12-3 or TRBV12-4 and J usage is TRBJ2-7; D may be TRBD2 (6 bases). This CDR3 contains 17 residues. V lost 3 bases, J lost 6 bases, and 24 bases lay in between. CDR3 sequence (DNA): TGTGCCAGCAGTTTCGGGGGTTTGGGGGTAACGGGGTTCGAGCAGTACTTC. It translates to CASSFGGLGVTGFEQYF.

This chain's CDR3 is CASSFQRQGRGGYTF. CDR3 nucleotide sequence: TGTGCCAGCAGCTTCCAGAGACAGGGGAGAGGTGGCTACACCTTC. J is TRBJ1-2 and V is TRBV7-8; TRBD1 aligns across 8 bases. The J segment lost 7 bases and the V segment lost 3 bases, leaving 10 bases of the junction unmatched. The V gene's germline CDR1 is SGHVS and CDR2 FQNEAQ. CDR3 length: 15 residues.

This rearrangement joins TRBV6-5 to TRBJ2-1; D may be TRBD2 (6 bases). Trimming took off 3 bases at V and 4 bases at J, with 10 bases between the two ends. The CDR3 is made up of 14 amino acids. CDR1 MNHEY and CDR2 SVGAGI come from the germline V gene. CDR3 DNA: TGTGCCAGCAGTTATTGGGGGGTTTACAATGAGCAGTTCTTC. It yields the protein CASSYWGVYNEQFF.

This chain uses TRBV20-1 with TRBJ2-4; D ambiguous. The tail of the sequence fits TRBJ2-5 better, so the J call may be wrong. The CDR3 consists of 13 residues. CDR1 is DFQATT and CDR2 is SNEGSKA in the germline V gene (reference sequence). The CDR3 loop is CSAPTWSQETQYF. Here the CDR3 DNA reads TGCAGTGCTCCCACGTGGAGTCAAGAGACCCAGTACTTC.

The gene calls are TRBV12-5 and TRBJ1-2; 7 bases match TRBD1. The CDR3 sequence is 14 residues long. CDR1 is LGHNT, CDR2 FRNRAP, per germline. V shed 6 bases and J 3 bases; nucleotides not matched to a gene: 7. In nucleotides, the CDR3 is TGTGCTAGTGGGGCTTTCGGGACAGACTATGGCTACACCTTC. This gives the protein CASGAFGTDYGYTF.

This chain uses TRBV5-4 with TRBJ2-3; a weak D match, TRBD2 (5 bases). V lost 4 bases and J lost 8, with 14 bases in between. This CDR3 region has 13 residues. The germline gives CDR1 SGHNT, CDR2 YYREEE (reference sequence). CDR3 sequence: CASSPGREATQYF. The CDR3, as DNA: TGTGCCAGCAGCCCCGGACGGGAAGCTACGCAGTATTTT.

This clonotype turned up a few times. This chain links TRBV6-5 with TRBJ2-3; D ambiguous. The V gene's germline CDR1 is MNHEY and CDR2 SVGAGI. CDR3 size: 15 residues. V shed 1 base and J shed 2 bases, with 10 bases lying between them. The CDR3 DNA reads TGTGCCAGCAGTTACTTGTGGCAGACCACAGATACGCAGTATTTT. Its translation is CASSYLWQTTDTQYF.

CDR3 coding DNA: TGTGCCAGCAGCCCGCCCGGGACACCAAATGAGCAGTTCTTC. This sequence encodes CASSPPGTPNEQFF. This sequence joins TRBV7-9 and TRBJ2-1, with a weak D call TRBD1 (6 bases). Germline CDR1 and CDR2: SEHNR and FQNEAQ (reference sequence). CDR3 length equals 14 residues. The V and J ends lost 5 bases and 7 bases respectively, with 15 bases between them.

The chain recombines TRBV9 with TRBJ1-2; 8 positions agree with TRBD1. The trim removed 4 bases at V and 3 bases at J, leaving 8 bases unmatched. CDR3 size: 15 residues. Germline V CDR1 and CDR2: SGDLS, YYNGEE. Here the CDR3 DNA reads TGTGCCAGCAGCATGGTGGACAGGGAGGACTATGGCTACACCTTC. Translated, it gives CASSMVDREDYGYTF.

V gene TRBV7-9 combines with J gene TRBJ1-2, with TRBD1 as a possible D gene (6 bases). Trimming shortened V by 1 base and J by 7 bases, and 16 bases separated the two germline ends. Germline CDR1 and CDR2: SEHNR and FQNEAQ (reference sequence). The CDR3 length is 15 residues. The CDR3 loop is CASSLVGTRVGGYTF. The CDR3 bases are TGTGCCAGCAGCTTAGTCGGGACACGGGTTGGTGGCTACACCTTC.

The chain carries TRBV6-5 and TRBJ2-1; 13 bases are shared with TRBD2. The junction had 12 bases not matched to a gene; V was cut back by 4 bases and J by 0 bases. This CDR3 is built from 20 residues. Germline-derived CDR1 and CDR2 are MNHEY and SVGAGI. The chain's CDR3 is CASSFLGLAGAPSSYNEQFF. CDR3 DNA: TGTGCCAGCAGTTTCCTAGGACTAGCGGGGGCCCCGAGCTCCTACAATGAGCAGTTCTTC.